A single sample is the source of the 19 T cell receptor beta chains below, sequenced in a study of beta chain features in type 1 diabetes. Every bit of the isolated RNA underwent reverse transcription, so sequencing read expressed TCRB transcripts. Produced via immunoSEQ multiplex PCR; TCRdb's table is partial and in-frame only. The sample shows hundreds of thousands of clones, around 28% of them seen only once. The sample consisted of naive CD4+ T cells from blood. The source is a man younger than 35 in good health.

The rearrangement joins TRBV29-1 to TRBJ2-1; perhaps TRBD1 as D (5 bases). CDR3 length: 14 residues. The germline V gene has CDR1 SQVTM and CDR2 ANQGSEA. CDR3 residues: CSVRVAVSYNEQFF. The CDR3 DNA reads TGCAGTGTCAGGGTGGCCGTCTCCTACAATGAGCAGTTCTTC.

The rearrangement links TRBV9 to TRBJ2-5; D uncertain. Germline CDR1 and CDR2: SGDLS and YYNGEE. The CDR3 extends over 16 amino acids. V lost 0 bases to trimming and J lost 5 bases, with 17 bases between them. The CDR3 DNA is TGTGCCAGCAGCGTAGGGGGAATGGGCGGTTGGGAGACCCAGTACTTC. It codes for CASSVGGMGGWETQYF.

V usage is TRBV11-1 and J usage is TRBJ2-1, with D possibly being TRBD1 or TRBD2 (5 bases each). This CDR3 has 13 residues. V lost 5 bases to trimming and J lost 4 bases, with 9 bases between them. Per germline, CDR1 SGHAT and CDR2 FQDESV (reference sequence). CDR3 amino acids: CASSEGPYNEQFF. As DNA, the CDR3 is TGTGCCAGCAGCGAGGGGCCATACAATGAGCAGTTCTTC.

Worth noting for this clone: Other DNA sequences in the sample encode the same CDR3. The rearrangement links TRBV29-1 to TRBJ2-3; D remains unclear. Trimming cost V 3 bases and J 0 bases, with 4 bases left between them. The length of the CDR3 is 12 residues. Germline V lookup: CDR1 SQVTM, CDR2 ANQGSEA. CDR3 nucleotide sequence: TGCAGCGTTGACCCTAGCACAGATACGCAGTATTTT. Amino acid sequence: CSVDPSTDTQYF.

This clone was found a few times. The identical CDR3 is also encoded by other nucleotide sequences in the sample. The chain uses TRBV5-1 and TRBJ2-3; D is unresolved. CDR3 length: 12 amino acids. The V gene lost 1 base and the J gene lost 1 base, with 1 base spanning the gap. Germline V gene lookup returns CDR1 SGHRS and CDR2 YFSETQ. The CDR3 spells CASSLRTDTQYF. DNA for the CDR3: TGCGCCAGCAGCTTGCGCACAGATACGCAGTATTTT. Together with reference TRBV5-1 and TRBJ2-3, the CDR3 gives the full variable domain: KAGVTQTPRYLIKTRGQQVTLSCSPISGHRSVSWYQQTPGQGLQFLFEYFSETQRNKGNFPGRFSGRQFSNSRSEMNVSTLELGDSALYLCASSLRTDTQYFGPGTRLTVL.

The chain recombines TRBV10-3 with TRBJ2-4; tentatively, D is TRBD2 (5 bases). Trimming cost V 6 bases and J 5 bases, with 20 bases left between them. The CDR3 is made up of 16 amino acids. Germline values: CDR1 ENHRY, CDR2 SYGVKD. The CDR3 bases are TGTGCCATCAGCCCTTCGAGGGAAGGGAAGCAAAACATTCAGTACTTC. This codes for CAISPSREGKQNIQYF.

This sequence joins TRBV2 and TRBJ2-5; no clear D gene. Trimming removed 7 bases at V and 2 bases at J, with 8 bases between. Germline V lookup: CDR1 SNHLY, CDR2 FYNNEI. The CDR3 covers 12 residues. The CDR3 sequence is CASNRLQETQYF. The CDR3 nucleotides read TGTGCCAGCAACAGATTACAAGAGACCCAGTACTTC.

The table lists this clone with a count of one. CDR3 bases: TGTGCCAGCAGCGTAGAAGTCGGCGAGCAGTACTTC. Encoded protein: CASSVEVGEQYF. The chain carries TRBV9 and TRBJ2-7; D gene uncertain. Germline V gene sequence: CDR1 SGDLS, CDR2 YYNGEE. V gave up 0 bases and J gave up 6 bases, with 7 bases separating them. The CDR3 spans 12 residues.

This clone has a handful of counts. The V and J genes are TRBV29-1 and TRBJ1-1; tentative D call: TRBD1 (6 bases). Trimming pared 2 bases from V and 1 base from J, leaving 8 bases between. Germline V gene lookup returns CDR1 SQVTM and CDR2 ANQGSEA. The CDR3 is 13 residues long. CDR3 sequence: CSVELGQNTEAFF. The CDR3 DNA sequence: TGCAGCGTTGAACTGGGACAGAACACTGAAGCTTTCTTT.

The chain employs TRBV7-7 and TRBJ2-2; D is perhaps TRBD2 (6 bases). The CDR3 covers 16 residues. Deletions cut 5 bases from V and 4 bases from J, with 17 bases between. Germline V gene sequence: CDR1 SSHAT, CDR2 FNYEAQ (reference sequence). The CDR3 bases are TGTGCCAGCAGCGACTACTTGGAGGGAGCCACCGGGGAGCTGTTTTTT. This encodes CASSDYLEGATGELFF.

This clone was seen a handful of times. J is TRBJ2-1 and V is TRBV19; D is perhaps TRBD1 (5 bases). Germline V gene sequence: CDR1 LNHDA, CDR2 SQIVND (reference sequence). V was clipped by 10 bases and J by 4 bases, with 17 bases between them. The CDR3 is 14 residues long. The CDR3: CATVARVGYNEQFF. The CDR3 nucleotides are TGTGCCACCGTGGCCAGGGTGGGGTACAATGAGCAGTTCTTC.

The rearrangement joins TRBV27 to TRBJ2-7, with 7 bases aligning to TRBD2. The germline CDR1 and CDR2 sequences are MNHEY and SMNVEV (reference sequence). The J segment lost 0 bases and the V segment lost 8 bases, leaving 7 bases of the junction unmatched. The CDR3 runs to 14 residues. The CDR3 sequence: CASAPQRDSYEQYF. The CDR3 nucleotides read TGTGCCAGCGCGCCGCAGCGGGACTCCTACGAGCAGTACTTC.

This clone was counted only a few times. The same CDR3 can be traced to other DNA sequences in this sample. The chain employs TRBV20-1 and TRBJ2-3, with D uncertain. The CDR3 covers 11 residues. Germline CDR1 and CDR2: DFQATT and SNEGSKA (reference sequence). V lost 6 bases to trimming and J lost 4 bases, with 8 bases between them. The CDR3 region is CSASSPDTQYF. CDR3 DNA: TGCAGTGCGTCGAGTCCAGATACGCAGTATTTT.

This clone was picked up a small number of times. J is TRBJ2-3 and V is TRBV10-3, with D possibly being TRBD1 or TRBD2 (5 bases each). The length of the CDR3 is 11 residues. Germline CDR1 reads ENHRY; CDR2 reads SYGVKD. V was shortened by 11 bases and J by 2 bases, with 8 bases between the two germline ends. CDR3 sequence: CASGPTDTQYF. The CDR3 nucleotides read TGTGCCTCGGGACCCACAGATACGCAGTATTTT.

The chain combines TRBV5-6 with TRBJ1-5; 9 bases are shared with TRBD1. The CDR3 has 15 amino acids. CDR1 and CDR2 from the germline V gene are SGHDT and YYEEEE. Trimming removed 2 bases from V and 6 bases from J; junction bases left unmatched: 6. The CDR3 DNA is TGTGCCAGCAGCTTCCGGGACAGGGCTGGTCAGCCCCAGCATTTT. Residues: CASSFRDRAGQPQHF.

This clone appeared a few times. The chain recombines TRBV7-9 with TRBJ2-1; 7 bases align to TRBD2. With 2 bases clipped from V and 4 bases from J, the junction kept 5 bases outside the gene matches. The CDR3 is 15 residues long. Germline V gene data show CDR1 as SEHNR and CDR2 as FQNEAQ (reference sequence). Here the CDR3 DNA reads TGTGCCAGCAGCTTAAACGGCGGGGGTTACAATGAGCAGTTCTTC. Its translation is CASSLNGGGYNEQFF.

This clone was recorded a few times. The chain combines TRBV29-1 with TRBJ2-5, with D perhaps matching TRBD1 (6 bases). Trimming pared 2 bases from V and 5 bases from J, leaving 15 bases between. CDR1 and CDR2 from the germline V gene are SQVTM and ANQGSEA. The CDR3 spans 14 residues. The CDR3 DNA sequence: TGCAGCGTTGAAATGAGCAGGGGCGGGGAGACCCAGTACTTC. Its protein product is CSVEMSRGGETQYF.

In nucleotides, the CDR3 is TGTGCCAGCAGCGTAGATAGCGGGAGATGGCGTGAGCAGTTCTTC. It is translated as CASSVDSGRWREQFF. This rearrangement joins TRBV9 to TRBJ2-1; 9 bases align to TRBD2. CDR3 length: 15 amino acids. Germline loops: CDR1 SGDLS, CDR2 YYNGEE. The J segment lost 9 bases and the V segment lost 0 bases, leaving 7 bases of the junction unmatched.

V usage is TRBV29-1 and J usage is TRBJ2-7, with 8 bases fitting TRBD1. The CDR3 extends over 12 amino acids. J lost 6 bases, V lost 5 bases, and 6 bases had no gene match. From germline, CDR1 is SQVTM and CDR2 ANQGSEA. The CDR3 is CSVSTGGLEQYF. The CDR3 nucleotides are TGCAGCGTTTCAACAGGGGGGCTCGAGCAGTACTTC.